This T cell receptor (beta chain) was identified during a study of shared clonotypes between healthy human individuals. Across the study: Used for every donor were three CD4 naive, three CD4 memory, two CD8 naive and one CD8 memory plate. General observations from the study: Estimated richness was generally greater in naive than memory subsets.

This CDR3 contains 13 residues. CDR1 and CDR2 (germline): SGHRS, YFSETQ. The V and J ends lost 0 bases and 8 bases respectively, with 8 bases between them. The donor population consisted of healthy HIV-negative adults with no recent acute infections or vaccinations. The sorted-subset replicate PCRs were given about 200 ng DNA, which is 25,000 to 35,000 T cell genomes. Assay: immunoSEQ multiplex PCR; the TCRdb copy retains only in-frame clones and omits some. The table records 2 million to 2.5 million clones, around 95% of them present only once. A remark on this clone: Its target is not known. The sample holds other DNA sequences that translate to the same CDR3.

The V and J genes are TRBV5-1 and TRBJ1-4; D is perhaps TRBD1 (5 bases). Sequencing input: naive CD4+ T cells sorted from blood. Subset here: CD45RA+ positively selected. The clonotype comes from a man between 18 and 35 years old in good health. CDR3 loop: CASSLGGGEKLFF. The CDR3 DNA reads as TGCGCCAGCAGCTTGGGGGGCGGCGAAAAACTGTTTTTT. Variable domain in full (rest from reference TRBV5-1 and TRBJ1-4): KAGVTQTPRYLIKTRGQQVTLSCSPISGHRSVSWYQQTPGQGLQFLFEYFSETQRNKGNFPGRFSGRQFSNSRSEMNVSTLELGDSALYLCASSLGGGEKLFFGSGTQLSVL.